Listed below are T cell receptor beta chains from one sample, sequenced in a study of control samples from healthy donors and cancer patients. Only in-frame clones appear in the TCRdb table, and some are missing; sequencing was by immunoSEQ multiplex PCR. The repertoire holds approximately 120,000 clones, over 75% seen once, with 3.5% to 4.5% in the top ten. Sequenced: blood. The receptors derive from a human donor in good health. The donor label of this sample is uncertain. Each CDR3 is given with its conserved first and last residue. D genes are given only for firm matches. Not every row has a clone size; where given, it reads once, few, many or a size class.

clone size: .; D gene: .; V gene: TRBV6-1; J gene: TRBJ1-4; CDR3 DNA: TGTGCCAGCAGAGAACATGGGGCGTCAGCTAATGAAAAACTGTTTTTT; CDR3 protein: CASREHGASANEKLFF
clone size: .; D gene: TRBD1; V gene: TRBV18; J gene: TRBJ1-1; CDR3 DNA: TGTGCCAGCTCACCCCCCGGGACAGCTTCGTTCATGAACACTGAAGCTTTCTTT; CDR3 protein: CASSPPGTASFMNTEAFF
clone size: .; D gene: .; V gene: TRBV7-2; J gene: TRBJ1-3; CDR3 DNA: TGTGCCAGCAGCTTAAAGACGGGCTTACACTCTGGAAACACCATATATTTT; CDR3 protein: CASSLKTGLHSGNTIYF
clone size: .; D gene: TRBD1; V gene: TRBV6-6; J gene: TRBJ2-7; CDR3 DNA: TGTGCCAGCAGACAGGGGGCGATGTACTTC; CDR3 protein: CASRQGAMYF
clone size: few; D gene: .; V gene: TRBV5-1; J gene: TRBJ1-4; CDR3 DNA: TGCGCCAGCAGCTTAGGAGACGGCGGTAGTGAAAAACTGTTTTTT; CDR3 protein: CASSLGDGGSEKLFF
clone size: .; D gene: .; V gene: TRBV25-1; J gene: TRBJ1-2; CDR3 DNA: TGTGCCACTGCGGGCCAGGCGGGTGGCTACACCTTC; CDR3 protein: CATAGQAGGYTF
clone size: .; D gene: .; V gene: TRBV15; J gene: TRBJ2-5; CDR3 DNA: TGTGCCACCAGCAGAGACAGATATAGGCTCCAAGAGACCCAGTACTTC; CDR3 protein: CATSRDRYRLQETQYF
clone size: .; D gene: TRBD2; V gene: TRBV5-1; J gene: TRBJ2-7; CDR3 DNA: TGCGCCAGCAGCTTAGGACTAGCGGGCCTCTACGAGCAGTACTTC; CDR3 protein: CASSLGLAGLYEQYF
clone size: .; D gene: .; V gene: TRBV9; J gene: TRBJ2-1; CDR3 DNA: TGTGCCAGCAGCGTGGGGCACGATGAGCAGTTCTTC; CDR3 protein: CASSVGHDEQFF
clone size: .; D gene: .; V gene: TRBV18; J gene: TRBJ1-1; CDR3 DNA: TGTGCCAGCTCAGCGCAGAACACTGAAGCTTTCTTT; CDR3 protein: CASSAQNTEAFF
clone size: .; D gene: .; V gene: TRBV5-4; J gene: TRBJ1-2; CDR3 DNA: TGTGCCAGCAGCTTGGTTCCAGGGATAGGTAACTATGGCTACACCTTC; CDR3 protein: CASSLVPGIGNYGYTF
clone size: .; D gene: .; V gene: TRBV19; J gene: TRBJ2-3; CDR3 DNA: TGTGCCAGTAGTAACAGGGCTTCTAGCACAGATACGCAGTATTTT; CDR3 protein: CASSNRASSTDTQYF
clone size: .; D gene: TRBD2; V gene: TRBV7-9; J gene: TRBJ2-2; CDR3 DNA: TGTGCCAGCAGCACGCCGGCCGGGACTAGCGGGGGGGCCATCGGGGAGCTGTTTTTT; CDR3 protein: CASSTPAGTSGGAIGELFF
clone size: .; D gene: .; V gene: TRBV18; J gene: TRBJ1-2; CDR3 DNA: TGTGCCAGCTCACCAGACAGGTCTAACTATGGCTACACCTTC; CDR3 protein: CASSPDRSNYGYTF
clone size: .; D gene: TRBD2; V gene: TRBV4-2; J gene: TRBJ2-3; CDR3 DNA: TGTGCCAGCAGCCAACCCAACCGACTAGCGGCCGTCACAGATACGCAGTATTTT; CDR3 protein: CASSQPNRLAAVTDTQYF
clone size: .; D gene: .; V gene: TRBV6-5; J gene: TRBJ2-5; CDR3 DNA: TGTGCCAGCAAGATCGCCCCGGACGCCAAAGAGACCCAGTACTTC; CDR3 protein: CASKIAPDAKETQYF
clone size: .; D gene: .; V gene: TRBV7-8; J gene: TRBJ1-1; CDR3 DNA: TGTGCCAGCAAAACAGGTAACATGAACACTGAAGCTTTCTTT; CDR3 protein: CASKTGNMNTEAFF
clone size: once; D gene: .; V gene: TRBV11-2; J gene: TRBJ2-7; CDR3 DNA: TGTGCCAGCAGCTTAGCCCCCCGGGGAGGGGGTTGGGAGCAGTACTTC; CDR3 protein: CASSLAPRGGGWEQYF
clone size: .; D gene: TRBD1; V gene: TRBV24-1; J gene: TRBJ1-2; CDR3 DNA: TGTGCCACCAGTGAATGGGGACAGTATGGCTACACCTTC; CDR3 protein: CATSEWGQYGYTF
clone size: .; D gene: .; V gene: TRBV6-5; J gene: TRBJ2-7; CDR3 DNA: TGTGCCAGCGGCAGGGGCATCTACGAGCAGTACTTC; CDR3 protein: CASGRGIYEQYF
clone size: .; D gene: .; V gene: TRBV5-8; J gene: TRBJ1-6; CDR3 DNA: TGTGCCAGCAGCTTGGACATCTATAATTCACCCCTCCACTTT; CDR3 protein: CASSLDIYNSPLHF
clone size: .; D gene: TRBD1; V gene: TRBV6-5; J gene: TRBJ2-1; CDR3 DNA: TGTGCCAGCACACGGACAGGGGAGAGCAATGAGCAGTTCTTC; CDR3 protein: CASTRTGESNEQFF
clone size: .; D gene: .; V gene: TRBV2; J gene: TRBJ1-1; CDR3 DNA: TGTGCCTCCCCGATGGGGGTCGGCACTGAAGCTTTCTTT; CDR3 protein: CASPMGVGTEAFF
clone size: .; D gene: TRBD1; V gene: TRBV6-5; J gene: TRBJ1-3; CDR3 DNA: TGTGCCAGCAGACAGACAGGGACGCACACCATATATTTT; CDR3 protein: CASRQTGTHTIYF
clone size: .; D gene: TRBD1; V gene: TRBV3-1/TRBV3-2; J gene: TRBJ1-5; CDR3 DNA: TGTGCCAGCAGCCACCGGGACAGGGGTAATCAGCCCCAGCATTTT; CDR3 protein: CASSHRDRGNQPQHF
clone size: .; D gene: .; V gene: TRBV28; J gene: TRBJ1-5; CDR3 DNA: TGTGCCAGCAGTTTACCCCAAGGGGTTTGGCAGCCCCAGCATTTT; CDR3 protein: CASSLPQGVWQPQHF
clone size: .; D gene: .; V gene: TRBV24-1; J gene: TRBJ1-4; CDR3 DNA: TGTGCCACCAAGGATGAAAATGAAAAACTGTTTTTT; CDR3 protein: CATKDENEKLFF
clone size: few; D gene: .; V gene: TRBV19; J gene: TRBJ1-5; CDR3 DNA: TGTGCCAGTAGGTATGGGTCAACGGGGAGCAATCAGCCCCAGCATTTT; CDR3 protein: CASRYGSTGSNQPQHF
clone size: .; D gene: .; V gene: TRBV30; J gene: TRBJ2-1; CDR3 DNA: TGTGCCTGGAGTGAACAGACCTACAATGAGCAGTTCTTC; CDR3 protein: CAWSEQTYNEQFF
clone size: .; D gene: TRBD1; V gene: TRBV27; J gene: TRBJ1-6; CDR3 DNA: TGTGCCAGCAGGACGACAGGGGGCCCCAGTTCACCCCTCCACTTT; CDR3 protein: CASRTTGGPSSPLHF
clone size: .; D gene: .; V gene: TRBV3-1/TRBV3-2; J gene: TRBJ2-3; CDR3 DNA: TGTGCCAGCAGCCGCAGAGGTAGCGGTCGCACAGATACGCAGTATTTT; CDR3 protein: CASSRRGSGRTDTQYF
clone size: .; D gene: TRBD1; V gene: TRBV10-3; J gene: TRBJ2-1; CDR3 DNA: TGTGCCATCAGTACAGGGGGAAATGAGCAGTTCTTC; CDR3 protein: CAISTGGNEQFF
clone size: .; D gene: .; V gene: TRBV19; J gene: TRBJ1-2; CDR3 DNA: TGTGCCAGTAGTATAAGCCCCTTTCCTCGGGACTATGGCTACACCTTC; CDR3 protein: CASSISPFPRDYGYTF
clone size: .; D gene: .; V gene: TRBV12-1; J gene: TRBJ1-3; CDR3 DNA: TGTGCCAGCAGCCGCCGTCGCTCTGGAAACACCATATATTTT; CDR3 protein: CASSRRRSGNTIYF
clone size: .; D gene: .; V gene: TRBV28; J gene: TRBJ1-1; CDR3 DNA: TGTGCCAGCAGTTTATCCCTGGGGACTCAGAACACTGAAGCTTTCTTT; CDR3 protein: CASSLSLGTQNTEAFF
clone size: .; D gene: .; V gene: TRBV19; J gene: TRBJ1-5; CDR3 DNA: TGTGCCAGTAGTATTGCAGACGGGTGGCCCCAGCATTTT; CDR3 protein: CASSIADGWPQHF
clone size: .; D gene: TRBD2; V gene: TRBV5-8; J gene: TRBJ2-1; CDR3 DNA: TGTGCCAGCAGCTTGGGATATTTGGGACTAGCGGGCACTAATAATGAGCAGTTCTTC; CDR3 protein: CASSLGYLGLAGTNNEQFF
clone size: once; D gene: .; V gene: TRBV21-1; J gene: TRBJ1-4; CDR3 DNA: TGTGCCAGCAGGAAAGAGACTAATGAAAAACTGTTTTTT; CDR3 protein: CASRKETNEKLFF
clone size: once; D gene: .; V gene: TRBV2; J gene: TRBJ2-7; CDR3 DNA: TGTGCCAGTAAGGACGGAAACCCGGTCGAGCAGTACTTC; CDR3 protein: CASKDGNPVEQYF
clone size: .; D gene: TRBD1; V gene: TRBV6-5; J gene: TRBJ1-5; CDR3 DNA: TGTGCCAGCAGTTTAGACAGGGGAAGCAATCAGCCCCAGCATTTT; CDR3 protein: CASSLDRGSNQPQHF
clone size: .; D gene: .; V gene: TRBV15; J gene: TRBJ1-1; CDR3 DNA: TGTGCCACCAGCAGAGATAACTTGCTAGGGGGAGCTTTCTTT; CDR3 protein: CATSRDNLLGGAFF
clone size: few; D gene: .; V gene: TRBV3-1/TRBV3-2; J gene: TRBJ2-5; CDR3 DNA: TGTGCCAGCAGCCAAGATCAAGGAGAGACCCAGTACTTC; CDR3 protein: CASSQDQGETQYF
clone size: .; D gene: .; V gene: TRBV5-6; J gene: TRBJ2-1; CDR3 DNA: TGTGCCAGCAGCTCAGGGTTTGAGCAGTTCTTC; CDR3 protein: CASSSGFEQFF
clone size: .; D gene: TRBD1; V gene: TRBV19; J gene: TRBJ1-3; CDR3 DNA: TGTGCCAGTAGTTCCGGGACAGCTACGATCCTCTGGAGGAACACCATATATTTT; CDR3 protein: CASSSGTATILWRNTIYF
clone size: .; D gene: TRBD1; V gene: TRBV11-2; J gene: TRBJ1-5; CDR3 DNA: TGTGCCAGCAGCTCCACAACGAAGACAGGGAGGGATCAGCCCCAGCATTTT; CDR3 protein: CASSSTTKTGRDQPQHF
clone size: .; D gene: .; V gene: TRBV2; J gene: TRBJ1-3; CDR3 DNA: TGTGCCAGCTCGGGGGGGAGTAGAAACACCATATATTTT; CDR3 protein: CASSGGSRNTIYF
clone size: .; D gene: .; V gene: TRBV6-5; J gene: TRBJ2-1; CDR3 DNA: TGTGCCAGCAGTTACTCGACGGTGAGCTCCTACAATGAGCAGTTCTTC; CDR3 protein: CASSYSTVSSYNEQFF
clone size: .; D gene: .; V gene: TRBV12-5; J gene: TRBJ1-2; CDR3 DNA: TGTGCTAGTGGTTTGGGACGACAGACCTATGGCTACACCTTC; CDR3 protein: CASGLGRQTYGYTF
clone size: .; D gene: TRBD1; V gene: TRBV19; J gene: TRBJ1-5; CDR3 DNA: TGTGCCAGTAGTAAATGGACAGGGGGGGGTAGCAATCAGCCCCAGCATTTT; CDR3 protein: CASSKWTGGGSNQPQHF
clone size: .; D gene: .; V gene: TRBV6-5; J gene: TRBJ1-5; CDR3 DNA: TGTGCCACCCGACAGAGTACAGGCAATCAGCCCCAGCATTTT; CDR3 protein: CATRQSTGNQPQHF
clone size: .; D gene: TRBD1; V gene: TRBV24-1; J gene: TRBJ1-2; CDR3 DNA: TGTGCCACCAGTGAACCTTCCAGGGGGCTTGGCTACACCTTC; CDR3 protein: CATSEPSRGLGYTF
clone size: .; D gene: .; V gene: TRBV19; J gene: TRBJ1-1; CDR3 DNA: TGTGCCAGTAGTTGGCAGGGAGGACCGAACACTGAAGCTTTCTTT; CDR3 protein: CASSWQGGPNTEAFF
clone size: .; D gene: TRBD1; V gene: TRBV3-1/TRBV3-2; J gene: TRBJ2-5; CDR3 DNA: TGTGCCAGCAGCCGGATCCGGGACAGCTCATTCCAAGAGACCCAGTACTTC; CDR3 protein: CASSRIRDSSFQETQYF
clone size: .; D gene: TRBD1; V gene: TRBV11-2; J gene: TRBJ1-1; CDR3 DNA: TGTGCCAGCAGCTCCGGACAAGGGGGCTGGAGTGTGATTTTT; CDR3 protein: CASSSGQGGWSVIF
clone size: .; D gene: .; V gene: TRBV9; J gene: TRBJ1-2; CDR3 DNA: TGTGCCAGCAGCAACACAGGGTATGGCTACACCTTC; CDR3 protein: CASSNTGYGYTF
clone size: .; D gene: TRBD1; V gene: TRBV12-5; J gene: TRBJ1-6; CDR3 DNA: TGTGCTAGTGGTTTGGTACTACAGGGGCACTCACCCCTCCACTTT; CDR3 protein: CASGLVLQGHSPLHF
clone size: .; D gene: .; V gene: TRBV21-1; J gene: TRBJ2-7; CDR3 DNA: TGTGCCAGCGCCGGGACAGGGTCCAATCCCAGTCTCGAGCAGTACTTC; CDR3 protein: CASAGTGSNPSLEQYF
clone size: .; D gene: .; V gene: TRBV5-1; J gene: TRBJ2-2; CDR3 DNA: TGCGCCAGCAGCTTGACGACCAGTACGAACACCGGGGAGCTGTTTTTT; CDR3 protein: CASSLTTSTNTGELFF
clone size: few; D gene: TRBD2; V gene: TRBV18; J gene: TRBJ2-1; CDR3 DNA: TGTGCCAGCTCACCACCGGGTAGCGGGGGGGATTTCTACAATGAGCAGTTCTTC; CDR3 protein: CASSPPGSGGDFYNEQFF